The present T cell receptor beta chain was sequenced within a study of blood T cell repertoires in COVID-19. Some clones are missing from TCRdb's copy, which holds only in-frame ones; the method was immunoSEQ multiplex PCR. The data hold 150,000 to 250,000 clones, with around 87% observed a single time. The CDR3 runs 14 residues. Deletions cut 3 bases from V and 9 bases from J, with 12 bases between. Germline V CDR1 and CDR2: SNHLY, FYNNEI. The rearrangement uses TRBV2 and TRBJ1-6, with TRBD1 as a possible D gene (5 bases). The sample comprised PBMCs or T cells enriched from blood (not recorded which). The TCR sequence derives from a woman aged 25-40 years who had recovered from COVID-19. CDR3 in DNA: TGTGCCAGCAGTGAGGGGGGTATTGGTTCACCCCTCCACTTT. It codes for CASSEGGIGSPLHF.